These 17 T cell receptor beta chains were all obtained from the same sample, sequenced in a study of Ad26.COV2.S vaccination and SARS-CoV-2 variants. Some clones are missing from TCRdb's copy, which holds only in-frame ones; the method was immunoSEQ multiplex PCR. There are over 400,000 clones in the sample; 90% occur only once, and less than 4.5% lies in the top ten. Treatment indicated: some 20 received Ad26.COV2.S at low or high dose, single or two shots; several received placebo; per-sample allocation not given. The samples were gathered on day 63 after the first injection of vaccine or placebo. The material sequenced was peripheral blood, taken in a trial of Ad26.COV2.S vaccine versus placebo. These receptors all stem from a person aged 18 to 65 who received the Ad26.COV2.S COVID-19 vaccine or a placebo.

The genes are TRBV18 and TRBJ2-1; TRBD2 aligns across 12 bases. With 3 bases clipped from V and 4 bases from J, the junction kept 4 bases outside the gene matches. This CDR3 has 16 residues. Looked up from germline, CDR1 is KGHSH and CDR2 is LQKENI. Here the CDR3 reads CASSPGLAGIYNEQFF. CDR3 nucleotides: TGTGCCAGCTCACCCGGACTAGCGGGAATTTACAATGAGCAGTTCTTC.

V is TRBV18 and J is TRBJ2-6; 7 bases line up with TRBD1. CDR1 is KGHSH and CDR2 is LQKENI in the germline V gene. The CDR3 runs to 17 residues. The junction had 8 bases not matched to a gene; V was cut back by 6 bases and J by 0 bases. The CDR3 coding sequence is TGTGCCAGCTCCCGGGACAGCCATCTCTCTGGGGCCAACGTCCTGACTTTC. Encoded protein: CASSRDSHLSGANVLTF.

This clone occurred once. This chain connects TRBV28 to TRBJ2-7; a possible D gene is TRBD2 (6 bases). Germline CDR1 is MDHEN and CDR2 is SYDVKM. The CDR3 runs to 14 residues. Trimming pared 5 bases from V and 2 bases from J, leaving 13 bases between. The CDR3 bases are TGTGCCAGCAGTCGGGAGCGGATAGCCTACGAGCAGTACTTC. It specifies CASSRERIAYEQYF.

CDR3: CASSQLAYEQYF. The CDR3 nucleotides read TGTGCCAGCAGCCAGTTGGCCTACGAGCAGTACTTC. The chain is built from TRBV28 and TRBJ2-7; D remains ambiguous. Trimming took off 6 bases at V and 2 bases at J, with 8 bases between the two ends. CDR1 is MDHEN, CDR2 SYDVKM, per germline. This CDR3 has 12 amino acids.

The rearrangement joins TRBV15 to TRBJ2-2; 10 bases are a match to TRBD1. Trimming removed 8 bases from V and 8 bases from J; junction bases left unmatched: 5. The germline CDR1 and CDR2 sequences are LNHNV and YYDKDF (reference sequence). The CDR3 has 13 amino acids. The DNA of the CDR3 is TGTGCCACCTCCCGGACAGGGGGAGGGGAGCTGTTTTTT. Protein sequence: CATSRTGGGELFF.

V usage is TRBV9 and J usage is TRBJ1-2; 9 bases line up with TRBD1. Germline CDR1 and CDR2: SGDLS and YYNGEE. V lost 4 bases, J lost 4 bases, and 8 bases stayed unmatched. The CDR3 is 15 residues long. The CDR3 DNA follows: TGTGCCAGCAGCAAAGAACAGGGGGCCGGCTATGGCTACACCTTC. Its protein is CASSKEQGAGYGYTF.

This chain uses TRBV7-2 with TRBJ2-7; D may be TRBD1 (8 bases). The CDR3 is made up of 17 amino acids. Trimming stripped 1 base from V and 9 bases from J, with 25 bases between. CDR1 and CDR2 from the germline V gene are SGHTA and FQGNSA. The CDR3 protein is CASSLEHLGQGKRGQYF. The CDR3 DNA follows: TGTGCCAGCAGCTTAGAGCACCTAGGACAGGGTAAGCGGGGGCAGTACTTC.

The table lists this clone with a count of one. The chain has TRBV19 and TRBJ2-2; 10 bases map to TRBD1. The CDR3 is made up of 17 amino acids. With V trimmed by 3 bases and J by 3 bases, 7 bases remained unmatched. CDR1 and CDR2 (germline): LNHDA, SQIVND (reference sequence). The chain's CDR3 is CASSIPTGGWYTGELFF. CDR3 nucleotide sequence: TGTGCCAGTAGTATTCCGACAGGGGGCTGGTACACCGGGGAGCTGTTTTTT.

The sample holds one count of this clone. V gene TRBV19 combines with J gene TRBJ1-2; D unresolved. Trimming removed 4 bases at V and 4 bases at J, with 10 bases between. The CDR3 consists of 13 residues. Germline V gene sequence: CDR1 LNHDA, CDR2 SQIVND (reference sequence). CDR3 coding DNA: TGTGCCAGTAGTAAGGCGGAATTCTATGGCTACACCTTC. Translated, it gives CASSKAEFYGYTF.

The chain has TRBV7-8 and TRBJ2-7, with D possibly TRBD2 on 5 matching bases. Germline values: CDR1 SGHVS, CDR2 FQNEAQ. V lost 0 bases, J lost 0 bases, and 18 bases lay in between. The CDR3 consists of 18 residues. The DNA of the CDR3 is TGTGCCAGCAGCTTAGCAGCCTTGCCCGGACTGAGCTCCTACGAGCAGTACTTC. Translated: CASSLAALPGLSSYEQYF.

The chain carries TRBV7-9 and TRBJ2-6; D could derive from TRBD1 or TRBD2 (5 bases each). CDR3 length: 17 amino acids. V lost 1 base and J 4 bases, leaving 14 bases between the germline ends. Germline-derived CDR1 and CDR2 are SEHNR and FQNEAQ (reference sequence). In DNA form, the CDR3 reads TGTGCCAGCAGCTTAGATGTGGGGGAATCGGGGGCCAACGTCCTGACTTTC. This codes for CASSLDVGESGANVLTF.

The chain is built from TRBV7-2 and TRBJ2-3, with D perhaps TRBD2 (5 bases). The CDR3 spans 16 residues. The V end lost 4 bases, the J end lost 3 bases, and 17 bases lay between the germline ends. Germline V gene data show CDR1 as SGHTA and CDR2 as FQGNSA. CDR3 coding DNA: TGTGCCAGCAGCTACCGGTCGTCGACTAAGACAGATACGCAGTATTTT. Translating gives CASSYRSSTKTDTQYF.

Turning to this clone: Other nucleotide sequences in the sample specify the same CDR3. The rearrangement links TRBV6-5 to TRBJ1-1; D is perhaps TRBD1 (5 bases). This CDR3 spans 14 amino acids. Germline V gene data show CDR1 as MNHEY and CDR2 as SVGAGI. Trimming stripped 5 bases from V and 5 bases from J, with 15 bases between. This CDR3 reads CASSQNKGWTEAFF. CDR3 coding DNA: TGTGCCAGCAGTCAGAATAAGGGGTGGACTGAAGCTTTCTTT.

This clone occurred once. The CDR3, as DNA: TGTGCCAGCAACCAGGGGAAGAGCTCCTACAATGAGCAGTTCTTC. This gives the protein CASNQGKSSYNEQFF. The genes are TRBV5-6 and TRBJ2-1; possibly TRBD1 for D (6 bases). V shed 6 bases and J shed 0 bases, with 13 bases lying between them. The CDR3 loop spans 15 amino acids. The germline CDR1 and CDR2 sequences are SGHDT and YYEEEE.

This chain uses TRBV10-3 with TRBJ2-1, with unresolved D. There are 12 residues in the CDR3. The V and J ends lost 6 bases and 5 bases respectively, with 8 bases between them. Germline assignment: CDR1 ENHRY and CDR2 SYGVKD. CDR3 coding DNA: TGTGCCATCAGCCGGGTGGACAATGAGCAGTTCTTC. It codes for CAISRVDNEQFF.

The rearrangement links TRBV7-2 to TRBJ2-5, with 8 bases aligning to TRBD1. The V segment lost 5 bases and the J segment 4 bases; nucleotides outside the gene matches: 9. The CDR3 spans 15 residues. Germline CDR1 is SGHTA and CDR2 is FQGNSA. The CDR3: CASSPPGTGAETQYF. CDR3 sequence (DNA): TGTGCCAGCAGCCCACCCGGGACAGGTGCAGAGACCCAGTACTTC.

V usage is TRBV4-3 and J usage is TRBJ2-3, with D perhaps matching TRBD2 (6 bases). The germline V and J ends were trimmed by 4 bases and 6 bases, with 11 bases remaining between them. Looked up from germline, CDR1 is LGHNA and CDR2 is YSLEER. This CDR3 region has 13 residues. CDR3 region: CASSRRDWDTQYF. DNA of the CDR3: TGCGCCAGCAGCCGTAGGGACTGGGATACGCAGTATTTT.